This TCR beta chain was identified during a study of T-cell reconstitution after alpha-beta-depleted transplantation in children. Preparation of the TCRbeta library was carried out with unique molecular identifiers. TCRdb fed the PCR reads into MiXCR, producing one record per CDR3 protein. Of fewer than 750,000 distinct CDR3 sequences listed, over 20% are singletons. V was clipped by 4 bases and J by 5 bases, with 16 bases between them. This CDR3 spans 15 amino acids. CDR1 and CDR2 from the germline V gene are KGHDR and SFDVKD. This clonotype was observed a handful of times. The TCR was taken from a boy under three years old with Wiskott-Aldrich syndrome, due to receive a stem cell transplant. The sample in question was PBMCs, obtained before TCRalphabeta/CD19-depleted stem cell transplant. The V and J genes are TRBV24-1 and TRBJ2-5, with D perhaps assigned TRBD1 or TRBD2 (5 bases each). The CDR3 loop reads CATSDLGRGAETQYF. Written as DNA, the CDR3 is TGTGCCACCAGTGACCTGGGAAGAGGGGCGGAGACCCAGTACTTC.